The 26 T cell receptor beta chains presented below share a single source sample, sequenced in a study of response to subunit inactivated influenza vaccine. MiXCR, applied by TCRdb to the RT-PCR reads, yields one record per CDR3 protein. This sample has about 570,000 distinct CDR3 sequences, with about 11% found just once. The sample also formed part of further work on T cells expressing NK-cell markers. Per that paper: Synthesis of TCR beta cDNA relied on 5'RACE template switching carrying UMIs.

The specimen comprised PBMCs from blood, sampled on the day of vaccination. The receptors shown here come from a man aged 45-65 years who received an inactivated influenza vaccine.

This clonotype was detected a few times. The rearrangement uses TRBV28 and TRBJ2-7, with 9 bases aligning to TRBD1. V gave up 8 bases and J gave up 3 bases; unmatched junction bases: 11. The V gene's germline CDR1 is MDHEN and CDR2 SYDVKM. The CDR3 has 15 amino acids. The chain's CDR3 is CASGGPGQGIYEQYF. As DNA, the CDR3 is TGTGCCAGCGGGGGACCGGGACAGGGTATCTACGAGCAGTACTTC.

The sample holds a few counts of this clonotype. The rearrangement joins TRBV6-1 to TRBJ2-7; D assignment may be TRBD1 or TRBD2 (5 bases each). Germline assignment: CDR1 MNHNS and CDR2 SASEGT. The ends were cut back, 5 bases at V and 3 bases at J, with 17 bases in the middle. The CDR3 has 15 residues. The CDR3 protein is CASSRYRDGLYEQYF. The CDR3 nucleotides are TGTGCCAGCAGTCGATACCGGGACGGACTCTACGAGCAGTACTTC.

This sequence joins TRBV7-2 and TRBJ2-7; D possibly corresponds to TRBD2 (6 bases). The V end lost 4 bases, the J end lost 6 bases, and 16 bases lay between the germline ends. This CDR3 spans 14 amino acids. Germline lookup yields CDR1 SGHTA and CDR2 FQGNSA. The CDR3 DNA follows: TGTGCCAGCAGCTGGGGACTCCCAGGGAGCGAGCAGTACTTC. Residues: CASSWGLPGSEQYF.

This clonotype was seen more than once but under ten times. The chain uses TRBV20-1 and TRBJ1-2; D uncertain. CDR1 is DFQATT, CDR2 SNEGSKA, per germline (reference sequence). This CDR3 has 13 residues. V was trimmed by 6 bases and J by 1 base, leaving 12 bases between them. The CDR3 sequence: CSAPFTINYGYTF. For the CDR3, the DNA is TGCAGTGCCCCCTTTACGATTAACTATGGCTACACCTTC.

This clonotype was recorded a few times. A read error may be the cause here, since a much bigger clone is one base away. This chain connects TRBV5-1 to TRBJ1-2; 9 nucleotides agree with TRBD1. Trimming cost V 3 bases and J 8 bases; bases outside gene matches: 5. Germline lookup yields CDR1 SGHRS and CDR2 YFSETQ. This CDR3 contains 13 residues. The CDR3: CASSWGQGDGYTF. CDR3 nucleotide sequence: TGCGCCAGCAGCTGGGGACAGGGTGACGGCTACACCTTC.

The table lists this clonotype with many counts. The chain recombines TRBV9 with TRBJ2-3; 13 nucleotides line up with TRBD2. V lost 2 bases to trimming and J lost 3 bases; unmatched junction nucleotides: 3. The CDR3 runs to 16 residues. Germline V gives CDR1 SGDLS, CDR2 YYNGEE. The CDR3 nucleotides read TGTGCCAGCAGCGTTGGACTAGCGGGAGTAACAGATACGCAGTATTTT. Its translation: CASSVGLAGVTDTQYF.

This clonotype was detected only a few times. The rearrangement uses TRBV9 and TRBJ2-1; no clear D gene. Germline CDR1 SGDLS, CDR2 YYNGEE. Trimming took off 1 base at V and 4 bases at J, with 9 bases between the two ends. The CDR3 has 14 residues. The CDR3 sequence is CASSVRPEYNEQFF. The CDR3 DNA reads TGTGCCAGCAGCGTACGGCCGGAATACAATGAGCAGTTCTTC.

This clonotype was seen only a few times. A read error may produce the germline difference seen at one junction end. The chain couples TRBV4-1 to TRBJ1-2; the D gene is possibly TRBD1 (5 bases). Germline V CDR1 and CDR2: MGHRA, YSYEKL. The CDR3 has 12 residues. The CDR3 DNA reads TGCGCCAGCAGCCAAGACAGACAGCTCCCCTCGTTC. This encodes CASSQDRQLPSF.

The chain recombines TRBV29-1 with TRBJ2-2; TRBD2 matches at 9 bases. The CDR3 is 13 amino acids. Germline values: CDR1 SQVTM, CDR2 ANQGSEA. The J segment lost 7 bases and the V segment lost 6 bases, leaving 6 bases of the junction unmatched. The CDR3 nucleotides read TGCAGCGTCGGAGGACTAGCGATCGGGGAGCTGTTTTTT. It codes for CSVGGLAIGELFF.

This clonotype appeared many times. V and J are TRBV5-1 and TRBJ1-1, with no clear D. The germline gives CDR1 SGHRS, CDR2 YFSETQ. The V gene lost 5 bases and the J gene lost 5 bases, with 13 bases spanning the gap. The CDR3 spans 13 residues. The CDR3 reads CASSVGSGTEAFF. The CDR3 DNA reads as TGCGCCAGCAGTGTCGGGTCGGGTACTGAAGCTTTCTTT.

V gene TRBV6-5 combines with J gene TRBJ2-7, with a possible D match to TRBD2 (6 bases). The CDR3 loop spans 18 amino acids. The germline V gene has CDR1 MNHEY and CDR2 SVGAGI. Deletions cut 2 bases from V and 3 bases from J, with 23 bases between. This CDR3 reads CASSYQGSRGLYHYEQYF. DNA for the CDR3: TGTGCCAGCAGTTACCAGGGTTCGCGGGGTCTATATCACTACGAGCAGTACTTC.

This clonotype turned up a few times. V and J are TRBV10-3 and TRBJ2-7; 7 bases match TRBD1. Germline V gives CDR1 ENHRY, CDR2 SYGVKD. Germline trimming cut 0 bases from V and 4 bases from J; bases unmatched to any gene: 6. The CDR3 loop spans 15 amino acids. As DNA, the CDR3 is TGTGCCATCAGTGAGTCGGGACAGAGTACTTACGAGCAGTACTTC. Protein: CAISESGQSTYEQYF.

This clonotype was picked up a small number of times. V is TRBV20-1 and J is TRBJ1-1; D uncertain. The germline V gene has CDR1 DFQATT and CDR2 SNEGSKA (reference sequence). This CDR3 contains 13 residues. V was pared by 0 bases and J by 1 base, with 6 bases between. The CDR3 protein is CSARETANTEAFF. The CDR3 DNA reads TGCAGTGCTAGAGAAACGGCGAACACTGAAGCTTTCTTT.

The CDR3 reads CASSLGTTTTGELFF. The CDR3 region has the DNA TGTGCCAGCAGTTTGGGGACTACTACCACCGGGGAGCTGTTTTTT. The chain has TRBV12-3 or TRBV12-4 and TRBJ2-2; 7 positions agree with TRBD2. The length of the CDR3 is 15 residues. Unmatched junction bases numbered 5, after V lost 3 bases and J lost 4 bases.

This clonotype was seen a few times. This chain uses TRBV28 with TRBJ2-7; D remains ambiguous. Germline V CDR1 and CDR2: MDHEN, SYDVKM. V shed 6 bases and J shed 2 bases, with 14 bases lying between them. This CDR3 comprises 14 residues. The CDR3 region has the DNA TGTGCCAGCAGCTCCCCGACGGTGCCCTACGAGCAGTACTTC. Translating it yields CASSSPTVPYEQYF.

The chain is built from TRBV20-1 and TRBJ2-7; 9 bases agree with TRBD2. From germline, CDR1 is DFQATT and CDR2 SNEGSKA (reference sequence). V was pared by 4 bases and J by 3 bases, with 7 bases of the junction left unmatched. This CDR3 comprises 14 residues. CDR3 sequence (DNA): TGCAGTGCTACTAGCGGGATATCAGTCTACGAGCAGTACTTC. Protein sequence: CSATSGISVYEQYF.

This clonotype has a handful of counts. This chain uses TRBV7-9 with TRBJ2-3; D is perhaps TRBD1 (6 bases). Germline CDR1 and CDR2: SEHNR and FQNEAQ (reference sequence). V lost 8 bases and J 3 bases, leaving 18 bases between the germline ends. This CDR3 has 15 amino acids. The CDR3 DNA reads as TGTGCCAGCGTAGCAACAGGGAAACTGACAGATACGCAGTATTTT. Residues: CASVATGKLTDTQYF.

This clonotype turned up a few times. The chain employs TRBV4-2 and TRBJ2-1; D may match TRBD1 or TRBD2 (5 bases each). CDR1 is LGHNA and CDR2 is YNFKEQ in the germline V gene. Trimming took 3 bases from V and 0 from J, leaving 15 bases between them. CDR3 length: 17 amino acids. CDR3 sequence (DNA): TGTGCCAGCAGCCACTCCCGTGGGGACGACTCCTACAATGAGCAGTTCTTC. As protein: CASSHSRGDDSYNEQFF.

This clonotype came up a few times. The chain combines TRBV27 with TRBJ2-7; D ambiguous. Germline V gene sequence: CDR1 MNHEY, CDR2 SMNVEV (reference sequence). With 6 bases removed from V and 6 bases from J, the gap between germline ends came to 18 bases. This CDR3 is built from 14 residues. CDR3 region: CASSFSTAGAEQYF. The DNA for the CDR3 is TGTGCCAGCAGCTTCTCAACAGCCGGAGCCGAGCAGTACTTC.

The chain carries TRBV6-1 and TRBJ2-3; D is ambiguous. Per the germline V gene, CDR1 is MNHNS and CDR2 is SASEGT. With 3 bases removed from V and 0 bases from J, the gap between germline ends came to 10 bases. The CDR3 extends over 15 amino acids. The CDR3 nucleotides are TGTGCCAGCAGTGAGGACGGCGGTAGCACAGATACGCAGTATTTT. Translating it yields CASSEDGGSTDTQYF.

The sample holds a few counts of this clonotype. The rearrangement links TRBV7-9 to TRBJ1-1; D ambiguous. The CDR3 is 16 amino acids. Trimming shortened V by 1 base and J by 3 bases, and 15 bases separated the two germline ends. CDR1 SEHNR and CDR2 FQNEAQ come from the germline V gene (reference sequence). The CDR3 reads CASSLGARLVYTEAFF. The CDR3 bases are TGTGCCAGCAGCTTAGGGGCGAGATTGGTATACACTGAAGCTTTCTTT.

V usage is TRBV2 and J usage is TRBJ2-2, with D perhaps TRBD2 (5 bases). V was shortened by 4 bases and J by 6 bases, with 9 bases between the two germline ends. This CDR3 is 13 amino acids long. Germline CDR1 and CDR2: SNHLY and FYNNEI. The CDR3 coding sequence is TGTGCCAGCAGTGCCCAACTAGCCGGGGAGCTGTTTTTT. This sequence encodes CASSAQLAGELFF.

The chain employs TRBV30 and TRBJ2-7; D might be TRBD1 or TRBD2, each matching 5 bases. The CDR3 has 12 residues. Germline CDR1 and CDR2: GTSNPN and SVGIG (reference sequence). Trimming removed 3 bases from V and 6 bases from J, with 12 bases in between. The CDR3 reads CAWSPGTSEQYF. The CDR3 nucleotides are TGTGCCTGGAGCCCGGGGACCTCCGAGCAGTACTTC.

The rearrangement joins TRBV10-3 to TRBJ2-7; D might be TRBD1 (6 bases). Germline lookup yields CDR1 ENHRY and CDR2 SYGVKD. V lost 2 bases and J 1 base, leaving 18 bases between the germline ends. The CDR3 has 17 residues. The CDR3 coding sequence is TGTGCCATCAGTGAGCCAACCCGGGACACTTCATCCTACGAGCAGTACTTC. It codes for CAISEPTRDTSSYEQYF.

The V and J genes are TRBV6-2 or TRBV6-3 and TRBJ1-5, with D unresolved. Germline CDR1 MNHEY, CDR2 SVGEGT. Trimming left V 6 bases short and J 7 bases short, with 13 bases between. The CDR3 totals 13 residues. CDR3 DNA: TGTGCCAGCAGCGGAACAGTCAAACAGCCCCAGCATTTT. It translates to CASSGTVKQPQHF.

This chain links TRBV20-1 with TRBJ2-7, with 8 bases identical to TRBD1. In germline, CDR1 is DFQATT, CDR2 SNEGSKA (reference sequence). J lost 6 bases, V lost 6 bases, and 13 bases had no gene match. The CDR3 covers 14 residues. CDR3 sequence: CSAVTNNRGFEQYF. The CDR3 nucleotides are TGCAGTGCAGTCACAAATAACAGGGGGTTCGAGCAGTACTTC.